The present entry profiles one T cell receptor (beta chain) with its context. Per the germline V gene, CDR1 is SNHLY and CDR2 is FYNNEI. The CDR3 is 13 amino acids. The V segment lost 6 bases and the J segment 6 bases; nucleotides outside the gene matches: 4. TCRdb's table, derived via immunoSEQ multiplex PCR, lists solely in-frame clones and lacks some. The sample holds about 230,000 clones, 70% to 90% seen once. This sample was included in a study of blood T cell repertoires in COVID-19. Recruitment covered 25 or so US areas and drew participants whose ages spanned roughly 18 to 90 years. The specimen was PBMCs or T cells enriched from blood (not recorded which). This receptor was obtained from a woman between 40 and 50 years old with acute COVID-19. The genes are TRBV2 and TRBJ1-2, with 10 bases lining up with TRBD1. This CDR3 is CASRPGQGNGYTF. In nucleotides, the CDR3 is TGTGCCAGCAGGCCGGGACAGGGGAATGGCTACACCTTC. Full variable domain (rest looked up from reference TRBV2 and TRBJ1-2): EPEVTQTPSHQVTQMGQEVILRCVPISNHLYFYWYRQILGQKVEFLVSFYNNEISEKSEIFDDQFSVERPDGSNFTLKIRSTKLEDSAMYFCASRPGQGNGYTFGSGTRLTVV.